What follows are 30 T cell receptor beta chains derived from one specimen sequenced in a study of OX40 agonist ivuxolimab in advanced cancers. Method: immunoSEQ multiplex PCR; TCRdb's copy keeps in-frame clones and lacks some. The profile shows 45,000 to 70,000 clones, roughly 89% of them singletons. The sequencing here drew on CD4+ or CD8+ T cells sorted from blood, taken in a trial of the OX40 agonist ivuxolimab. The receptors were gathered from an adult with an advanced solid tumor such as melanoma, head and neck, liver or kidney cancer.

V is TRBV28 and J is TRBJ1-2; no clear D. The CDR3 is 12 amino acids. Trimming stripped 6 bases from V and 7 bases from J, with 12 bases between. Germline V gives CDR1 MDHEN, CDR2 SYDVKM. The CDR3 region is CASRPNRFGYTF. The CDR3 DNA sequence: TGTGCCAGCAGGCCCAACAGATTTGGCTACACCTTC.

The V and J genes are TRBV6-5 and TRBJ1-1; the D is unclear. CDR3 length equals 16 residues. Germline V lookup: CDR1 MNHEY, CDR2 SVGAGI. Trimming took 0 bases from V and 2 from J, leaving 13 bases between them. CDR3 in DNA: TGTGCCAGCAGTTACTCGAGTGTCCGGACTAACACTGAAGCTTTCTTT. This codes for CASSYSSVRTNTEAFF.

In DNA form, the CDR3 reads TGTGCCAGCTCACAGGGGCTGTGGACAGGGGCCCCATCTGGAAACACCATATATTTT. This translates into CASSQGLWTGAPSGNTIYF. The chain joins TRBV18 to TRBJ1-3, with 9 bases that match TRBD1. Trimming took 4 bases from V and 1 from J; bases not matched to a gene: 14. Germline V gene lookup returns CDR1 KGHSH and CDR2 LQKENI. The CDR3 has 19 amino acids.

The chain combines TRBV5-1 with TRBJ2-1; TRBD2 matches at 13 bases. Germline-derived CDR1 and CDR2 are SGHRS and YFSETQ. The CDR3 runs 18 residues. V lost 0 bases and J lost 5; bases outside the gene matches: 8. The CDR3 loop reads CASSLGWTSGSGNNEQFF. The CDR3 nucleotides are TGCGCCAGCAGCTTGGGGTGGACTAGCGGGAGCGGCAACAATGAGCAGTTCTTC.

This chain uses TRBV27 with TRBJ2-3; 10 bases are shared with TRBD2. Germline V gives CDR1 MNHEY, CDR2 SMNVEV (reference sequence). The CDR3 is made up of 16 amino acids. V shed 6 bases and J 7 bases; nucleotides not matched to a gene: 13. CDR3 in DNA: TGTGCCAGCAGCTTGACGATAGCGGGAGGCATGTATACGCAGTATTTT. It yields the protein CASSLTIAGGMYTQYF.

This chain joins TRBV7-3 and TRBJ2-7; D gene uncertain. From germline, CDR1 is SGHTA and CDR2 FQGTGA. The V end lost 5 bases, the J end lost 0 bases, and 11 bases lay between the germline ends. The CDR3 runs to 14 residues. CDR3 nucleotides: TGTGCCAGCAGCCCATCCGGTTTCTCCTACGAGCAGTACTTC. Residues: CASSPSGFSYEQYF.

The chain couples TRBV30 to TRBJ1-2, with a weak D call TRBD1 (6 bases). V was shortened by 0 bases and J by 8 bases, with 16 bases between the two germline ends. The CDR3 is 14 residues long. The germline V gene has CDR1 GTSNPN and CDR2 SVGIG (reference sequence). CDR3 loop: CAWSVHRADGGYTF. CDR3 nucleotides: TGTGCCTGGAGTGTACACAGGGCAGATGGAGGCTACACCTTC.

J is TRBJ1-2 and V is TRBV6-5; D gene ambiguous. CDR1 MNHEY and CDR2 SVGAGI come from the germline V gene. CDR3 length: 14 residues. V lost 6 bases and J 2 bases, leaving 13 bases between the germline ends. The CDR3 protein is CASSSGRLNYGYTF. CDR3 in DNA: TGTGCCAGCAGCTCCGGACGGCTAAACTATGGCTACACCTTC.

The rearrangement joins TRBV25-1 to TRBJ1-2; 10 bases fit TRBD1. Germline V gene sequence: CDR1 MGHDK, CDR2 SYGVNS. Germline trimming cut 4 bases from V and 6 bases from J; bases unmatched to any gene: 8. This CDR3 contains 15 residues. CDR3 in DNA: TGTGCCAGCAGTGCGTTGGGACAGGGGATTGATGGCTACACCTTC. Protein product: CASSALGQGIDGYTF.

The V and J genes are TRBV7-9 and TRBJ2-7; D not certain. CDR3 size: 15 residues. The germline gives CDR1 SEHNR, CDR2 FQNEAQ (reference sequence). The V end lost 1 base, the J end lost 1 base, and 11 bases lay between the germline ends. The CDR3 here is CASSLGVRRSYEQYF. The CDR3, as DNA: TGTGCCAGCAGCTTAGGGGTGAGACGATCCTACGAGCAGTACTTC.

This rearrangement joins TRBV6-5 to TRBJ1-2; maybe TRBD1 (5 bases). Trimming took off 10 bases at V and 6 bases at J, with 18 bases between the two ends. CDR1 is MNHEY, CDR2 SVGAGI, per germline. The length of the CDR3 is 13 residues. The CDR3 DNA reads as TGTGCCACGCGCGAACAGGTCATGCATGGCTACACCTTC. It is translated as CATREQVMHGYTF.

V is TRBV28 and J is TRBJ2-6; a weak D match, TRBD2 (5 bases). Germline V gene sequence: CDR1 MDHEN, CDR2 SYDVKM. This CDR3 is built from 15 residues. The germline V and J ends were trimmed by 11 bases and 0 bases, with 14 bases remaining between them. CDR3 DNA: TGTGCCGGTTCTAGGCGGGCCTCTGGGGCCAACGTCCTGACTTTC. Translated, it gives CAGSRRASGANVLTF.

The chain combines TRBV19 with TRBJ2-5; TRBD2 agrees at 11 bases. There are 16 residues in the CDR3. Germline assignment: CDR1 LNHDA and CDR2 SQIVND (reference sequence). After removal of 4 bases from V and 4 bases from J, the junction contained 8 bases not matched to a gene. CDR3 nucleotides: TGTGCCAGTAGTACCAGACTAGCGGGGAGACGAGAGACCCAGTACTTC. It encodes CASSTRLAGRRETQYF.

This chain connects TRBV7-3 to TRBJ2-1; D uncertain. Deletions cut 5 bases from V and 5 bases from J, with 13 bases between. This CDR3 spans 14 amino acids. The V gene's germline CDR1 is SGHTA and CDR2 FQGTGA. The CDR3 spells CASSLEWAHNEQFF. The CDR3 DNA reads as TGTGCCAGCAGCCTGGAGTGGGCACACAATGAGCAGTTCTTC.

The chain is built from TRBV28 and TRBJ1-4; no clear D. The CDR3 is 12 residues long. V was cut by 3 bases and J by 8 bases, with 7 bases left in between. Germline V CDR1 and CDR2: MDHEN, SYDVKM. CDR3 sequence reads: CASSFYGEKLFF. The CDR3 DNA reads TGTGCCAGCAGTTTCTATGGGGAAAAACTGTTTTTT.

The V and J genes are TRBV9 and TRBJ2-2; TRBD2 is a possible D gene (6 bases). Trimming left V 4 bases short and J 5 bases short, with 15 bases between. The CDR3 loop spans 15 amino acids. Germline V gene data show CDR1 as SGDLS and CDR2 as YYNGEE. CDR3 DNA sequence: TGTGCCAGCAGCCCGGTCGGGGGTCGGACCGGGGAGCTGTTTTTT. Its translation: CASSPVGGRTGELFF.

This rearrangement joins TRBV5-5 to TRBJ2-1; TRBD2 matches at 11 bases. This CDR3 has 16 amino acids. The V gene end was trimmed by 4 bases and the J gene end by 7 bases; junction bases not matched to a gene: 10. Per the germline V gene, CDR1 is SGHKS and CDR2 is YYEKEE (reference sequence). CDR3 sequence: CASSPGMASGRNEQFF. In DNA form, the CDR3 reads TGTGCCAGCAGCCCTGGAATGGCTAGCGGGAGGAATGAGCAGTTCTTC.

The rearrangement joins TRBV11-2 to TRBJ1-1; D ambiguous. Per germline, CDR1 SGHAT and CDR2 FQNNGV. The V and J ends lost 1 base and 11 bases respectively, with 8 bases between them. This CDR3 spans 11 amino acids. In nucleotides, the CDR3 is TGTGCCAGCAGCTTAGGGACTATTGCTTTCTTT. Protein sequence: CASSLGTIAFF.

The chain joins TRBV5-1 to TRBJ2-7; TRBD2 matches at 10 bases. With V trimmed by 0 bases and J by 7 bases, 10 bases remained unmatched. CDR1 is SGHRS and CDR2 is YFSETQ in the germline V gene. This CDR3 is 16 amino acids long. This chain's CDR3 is CASSLVTSGPPREQYF. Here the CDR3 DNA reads TGCGCCAGCAGCTTGGTGACTAGCGGGCCCCCTAGGGAGCAGTACTTC.

CDR3 amino acids: CASSAGRRWTEAFF. CDR3 bases: TGTGCCAGCAGCGCGGGACGGAGGTGGACTGAAGCTTTCTTT. The chain carries TRBV5-6 and TRBJ1-1; D is perhaps TRBD1 (5 bases). V was trimmed by 4 bases and J by 5 bases, leaving 15 bases between them. The CDR3 spans 14 residues. The germline gives CDR1 SGHDT, CDR2 YYEEEE.

The CDR3 protein is CASSFNRGTGELFF. The DNA of the CDR3 is TGCGCCAGCAGCTTCAACCGGGGCACCGGGGAGCTGTTTTTT. This chain joins TRBV5-1 and TRBJ2-2; D may be TRBD2 (5 bases). The germline gives CDR1 SGHRS, CDR2 YFSETQ. The CDR3 is made up of 14 amino acids. V shed 2 bases and J shed 4 bases, with 9 bases lying between them.

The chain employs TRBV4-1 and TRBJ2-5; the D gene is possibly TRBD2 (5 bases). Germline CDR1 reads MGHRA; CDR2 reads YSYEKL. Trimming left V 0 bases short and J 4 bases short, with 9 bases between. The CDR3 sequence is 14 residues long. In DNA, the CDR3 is TGCGCCAGCAGCCAAGATTCGGGAAGAGAGACCCAGTACTTC. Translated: CASSQDSGRETQYF.

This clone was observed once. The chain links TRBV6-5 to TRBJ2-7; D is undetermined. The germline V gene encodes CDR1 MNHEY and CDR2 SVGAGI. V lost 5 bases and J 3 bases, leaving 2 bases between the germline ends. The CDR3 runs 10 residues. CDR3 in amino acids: CASSLYEQYF. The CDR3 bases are TGTGCCAGCAGTCTCTACGAGCAGTACTTC.

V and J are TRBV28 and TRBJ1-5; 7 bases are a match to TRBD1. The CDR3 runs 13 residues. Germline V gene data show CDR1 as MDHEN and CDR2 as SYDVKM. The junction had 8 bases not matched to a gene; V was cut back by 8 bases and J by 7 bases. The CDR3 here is CASLQGSGQPQHF. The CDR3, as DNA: TGTGCCAGCCTACAGGGGTCGGGACAGCCCCAGCATTTT.

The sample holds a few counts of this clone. As DNA, the CDR3 is TGTGCCAGCAGCCGGACTGGGAACACTGAAGCTTTCTTT. It translates to CASSRTGNTEAFF. V is TRBV7-3 and J is TRBJ1-1, with D unresolved. Germline lookup yields CDR1 SGHTA and CDR2 FQGTGA. Trimming left V 5 bases short and J 1 base short, with 8 bases between. The CDR3 has 13 amino acids. The variable domain in full, completed from reference TRBV7-3 and TRBJ1-1, reads GAGVSQTPSNKVTEKGKYVELRCDPISGHTALYWYRQSLGQGPEFLIYFQGTGAADDSGLPNDRFFAVRPEGSVSTLKIQRTERGDSAVYLCASSRTGNTEAFFGQGTRLTVV.

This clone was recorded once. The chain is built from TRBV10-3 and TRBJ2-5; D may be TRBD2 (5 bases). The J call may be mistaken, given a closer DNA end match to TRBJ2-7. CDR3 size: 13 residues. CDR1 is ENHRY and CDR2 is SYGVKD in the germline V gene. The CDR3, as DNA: TGTGCCATCAGTGGGGGAGTTTCCTACGAGCAGTACTTC. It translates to CAISGGVSYEQYF.

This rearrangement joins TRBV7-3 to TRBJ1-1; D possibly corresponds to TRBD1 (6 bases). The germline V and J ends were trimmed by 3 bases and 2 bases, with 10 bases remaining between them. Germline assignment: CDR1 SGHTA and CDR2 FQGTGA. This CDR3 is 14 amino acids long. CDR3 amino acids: CASSFTGGNTEAFF. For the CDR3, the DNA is TGTGCCAGCAGCTTTACGGGGGGCAACACTGAAGCTTTCTTT. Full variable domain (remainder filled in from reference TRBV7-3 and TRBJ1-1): GAGVSQTPSNKVTEKGKYVELRCDPISGHTALYWYRQSLGQGPEFLIYFQGTGAADDSGLPNDRFFAVRPEGSVSTLKIQRTERGDSAVYLCASSFTGGNTEAFFGQGTRLTVV.

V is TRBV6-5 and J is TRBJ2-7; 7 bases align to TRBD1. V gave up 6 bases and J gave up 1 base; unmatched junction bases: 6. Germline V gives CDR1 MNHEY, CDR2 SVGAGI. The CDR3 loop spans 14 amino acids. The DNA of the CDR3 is TGTGCCAGCAGCACCGACAGGGTGTCCTACGAGCAGTACTTC. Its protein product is CASSTDRVSYEQYF.

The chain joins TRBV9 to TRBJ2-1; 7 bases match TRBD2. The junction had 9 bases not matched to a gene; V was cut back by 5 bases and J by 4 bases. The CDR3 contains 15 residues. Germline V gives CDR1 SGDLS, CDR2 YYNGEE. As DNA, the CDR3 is TGTGCCAGCAGTGTCGGGGCTAGCGGATACAATGAGCAGTTCTTC. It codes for CASSVGASGYNEQFF.

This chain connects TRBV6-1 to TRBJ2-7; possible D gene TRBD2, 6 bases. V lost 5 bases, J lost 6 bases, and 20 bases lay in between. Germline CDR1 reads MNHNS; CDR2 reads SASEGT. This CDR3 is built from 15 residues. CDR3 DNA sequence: TGTGCCAGCAGTCGCACCGGGACCCCCGGGGGCGAGCAGTACTTC. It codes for CASSRTGTPGGEQYF.